The rows below give T cell receptor beta chains drawn from one sample of a study of blood T cell repertoires in COVID-19. Repertoires were generated with immunoSEQ multiplex PCR, while TCRdb's copy carries only in-frame clones and drops some. Of tens of thousands of clones listed, around nine tenths are singletons. Sequencing was carried out using peripheral blood. These receptor sequences come from a woman of 80 years or more with active or convalescent COVID-19. CDR3s include the opening cysteine and the closing phenylalanine or tryptophan. D genes are given only for firm matches. Some rows have no size entry. The others give once, few or many, or a class for an expanded clone.

abundance,j_gene,v_gene,d_gene,CDR3nt,CDR3aa
once,TRBJ1-1,TRBV5-4,TRBD1,TGTGCCAGCAGCTTGAGGGACAGGGGGCTAAACACTGAAGCTTTCTTT,CASSLRDRGLNTEAFF
.,TRBJ1-1,TRBV13,TRBD1,TGTGCCAGCAGCCCCCGGGACAGTTTTTATCGGTACACTGAAGCTTTCTTT,CASSPRDSFYRYTEAFF
.,TRBJ1-1,TRBV2,TRBD1,TGTGCCAGCAGCCGGACAGGGGAGGGCACTGAAGCTTTCTTT,CASSRTGEGTEAFF
once,TRBJ2-3,TRBV27,TRBD2,TGTGCCAGCAGCTCCCGCCTACGGGGGGGCTCAGATACGCAGTATTTT,CASSSRLRGGSDTQYF
.,TRBJ2-3,TRBV24-1,TRBD1,TGTGCCACCAGTGACCCAAGACAGGGGGGGAGGACAGATACGCAGTATTTT,CATSDPRQGGRTDTQYF
.,TRBJ2-1,TRBV5-1,TRBD2,TGCGCCAGCAGCGGACTAGCGGGGGACTACAATGAGCAGTTCTTC,CASSGLAGDYNEQFF
once,TRBJ1-1,TRBV6-1,.,TGTGCCAGCAGTTCGACTTCGGAGACGGCTGAAGCTTTCTTT,CASSSTSETAEAFF
.,TRBJ1-5,TRBV19,.,TGTGCCAGTGCTCAGGTCGGAGGGCCCCAGCATTTT,CASAQVGGPQHF
.,TRBJ1-3,TRBV28,.,TGTGCCAGCAGTTTTACCAGCAGGGGCGGAAACACCATATATTTT,CASSFTSRGGNTIYF
.,TRBJ2-5,TRBV6-2/TRBV6-3,.,TGTGCCAGCAGTTACTCAGTTAGCGATCAAGAGACCCAGTACTTC,CASSYSVSDQETQYF
.,TRBJ2-7,TRBV3-1/TRBV3-2,TRBD1,TGTGCCAGCAGCCAAGATTGGGGACAGGGCTACGAGCAGTACTTC,CASSQDWGQGYEQYF
.,TRBJ1-3,TRBV10-3,.,TGTGCCATCAGTGCCACACGCTTCTCTGGAAACACCATATATTTT,CAISATRFSGNTIYF
.,TRBJ2-7,TRBV12-2,.,TGTGCAAGTCGCTTAGCCTCGGGGAACTACGAGCAGTACTTC,CASRLASGNYEQYF
.,TRBJ2-7,TRBV5-1,TRBD2,TGCGCCAGCAGCTTGGTTATGTCTAGCGGGGTTTACGAGCAGTACTTC,CASSLVMSSGVYEQYF
.,TRBJ1-5,TRBV18,TRBD1,TGTGCCAGCGTTGCCGGGACAGGAGACAATCAGCCCCAGCATTTT,CASVAGTGDNQPQHF
.,TRBJ1-2,TRBV9,TRBD1,TGTGCCAGCAGCGTAGGACAGGGGGGATACTATGGCTACACCTTC,CASSVGQGGYYGYTF
.,TRBJ2-7,TRBV30,.,TGTGCCTGGAGCCGTCCGGGAACAGGGTCATCCTACGAGCAGTACTTC,CAWSRPGTGSSYEQYF
.,TRBJ1-4,TRBV6-5,TRBD1,TGTGCCAGCAGCGGCCTCAGGGGGCCGAGTGAAAAACTGTTTTTT,CASSGLRGPSEKLFF
.,TRBJ1-2,TRBV27,TRBD1,TGTGCCAGCAGTCCCCGACAGGGTAGCACCCACTATGGCTACACCTTC,CASSPRQGSTHYGYTF
.,TRBJ1-1,TRBV29-1,TRBD1,TGCAGCGTATCGAAGGGGACAGGCCTCAACACTGAAGCTTTCTTT,CSVSKGTGLNTEAFF
once,TRBJ2-1,TRBV6-4,TRBD2,TGTGCCAGCAGAGAGCGGGGACCCTCCTACAATGAGCAGTTCTTC,CASRERGPSYNEQFF
.,TRBJ1-2,TRBV5-4,TRBD1,TGTGCCAGCAGTACAGGGGCAGCCTATGGCTACACCTTC,CASSTGAAYGYTF
.,TRBJ2-1,TRBV20-1,.,TGCAGTGCTTCCTCCAATGAGCAGTTCTTC,CSASSNEQFF
.,TRBJ1-1,TRBV29-1,.,TGCAGCGTTGACGCAGGGGCGAACACTGAAGCTTTCTTT,CSVDAGANTEAFF
.,TRBJ2-5,TRBV3-1/TRBV3-2,.,TGTGCCAGCAGCCAAGGTGTTGAGAGGGAGACCCAGTACTTC,CASSQGVERETQYF
once,TRBJ2-7,TRBV4-1,TRBD1,TGCGCCAGCAGCCTCACCGGGACAGGGGGCGAGAGAACCTACGAGCAGTACTTC,CASSLTGTGGERTYEQYF
.,TRBJ1-5,TRBV11-2,TRBD1,TGTGCCAGCAGCTTAACTGGACAGGGAAGCAATCAGCCCCAGCATTTT,CASSLTGQGSNQPQHF
.,TRBJ2-3,TRBV5-1,TRBD2,TGCGCCAGCAGCACGGAACCAGCGGGGAGCCCCACAGATACGCAGTATTTT,CASSTEPAGSPTDTQYF
.,TRBJ2-6,TRBV2,.,TGTGCCAGCAGTGATTATTTGGCAGGGGTGAGCTCTGGGGCCAACGTCCTGACTTTC,CASSDYLAGVSSGANVLTF
.,TRBJ1-2,TRBV24-1,TRBD1,TGTGCCACCAGTGAGCGTCAACAGGGGCTAGGGGGCTACACCTTC,CATSERQQGLGGYTF
.,TRBJ1-2,TRBV5-4,TRBD1,TGTGCCAGCAGCAATGGACAGGGAAACTATGGCTACACCTTC,CASSNGQGNYGYTF
.,TRBJ2-2,TRBV18,TRBD1,TGTGCCAGCTCACAAGACAGGGCCGGGGAGCTGTTTTTT,CASSQDRAGELFF
few,TRBJ2-7,TRBV5-8,.,TGTGCCAGCAGCTTGGTCGCAACTCAGTACTTC,CASSLVATQYF
.,TRBJ1-1,TRBV7-9,TRBD1,TGTGCCAGCAGCCCAGAGACAGGGGGCACTGAAGCTTTCTTT,CASSPETGGTEAFF
.,TRBJ1-4,TRBV5-1,.,TGCGCCAGCAGCTATTCTTTCGGTAATGAAAAACTGTTTTTT,CASSYSFGNEKLFF
.,TRBJ2-5,TRBV16,TRBD2,TGTGCCAGCAAAGGTCTAGCGGGGGCAGAGACCCAGTACTTC,CASKGLAGAETQYF
.,TRBJ2-1,TRBV6-1,.,TGTGCCAGCAGTGAAAGTGAGAGGAATGAGCAGTTCTTC,CASSESERNEQFF
.,TRBJ2-2,TRBV19,TRBD2,TGTGCCAGTAGTCCGACTAGCGGGGGGGCTGGGTCTCTCGGGGAGCTGTTTTTT,CASSPTSGGAGSLGELFF
.,TRBJ1-4,TRBV6-1,.,TGTGCCAGCAGTGAAACCAGGGAAAAACTGTTTTTT,CASSETREKLFF
.,TRBJ1-2,TRBV3-1/TRBV3-2,TRBD1,TGTGCCAGCAGCCAAGGGACAGGGGGCCGGAATGGCTACACCTTC,CASSQGTGGRNGYTF
.,TRBJ2-3,TRBV11-1,.,TGTGCCAGCAGCGGCAGGACTACACCCACAGATACGCAGTATTTT,CASSGRTTPTDTQYF
.,TRBJ2-3,TRBV5-4,.,TGTGCCAGCAGCTTGGGACTGGCAGCCGGGACAGATACGCAGTATTTT,CASSLGLAAGTDTQYF
.,TRBJ1-2,TRBV12-3/TRBV12-4,.,TGTGCCAGCAGTTTTAGGGGGTTGGGGGGCTACACCTTC,CASSFRGLGGYTF
.,TRBJ1-2,TRBV5-6,TRBD1,TGTGCCAGCAGCCCCGGGACCGGGACAGGGGCATACGGCTACACCTTC,CASSPGTGTGAYGYTF
.,TRBJ1-6,TRBV10-2,.,TGCGCCACCCAAGGGAGGAGGTACGAATCACCCCTCCACTTT,CATQGRRYESPLHF
.,TRBJ1-6,TRBV27,TRBD1,TGTGCCAGCCAACTTTCCGGGACAGGGGCCTATCCCCTCCACTTT,CASQLSGTGAYPLHF
few,TRBJ1-2,TRBV2,.,TGTGCCAGCAACTCGCAGATTTGGGGGCTCAGCACAGATGGCTACACCTTC,CASNSQIWGLSTDGYTF
.,TRBJ1-6,TRBV4-1,.,TGCGCCAGCAGCCAGGGGCAGGGAAGGTCACCCCTCCACTTT,CASSQGQGRSPLHF
.,TRBJ2-1,TRBV19,.,TGTGCCAGTAGTATGTCTGGCCAGGGTGGTGAGCAGTTCTTC,CASSMSGQGGEQFF
.,TRBJ1-2,TRBV2,.,TGTGCCAGCTTTTTCGGGACTCGGGAAGGCTACACCTTC,CASFFGTREGYTF
.,TRBJ2-1,TRBV15,TRBD2,TGTGCCACCAGCAGAGCCGGGGCACTAGCGTCCTACAATGAGCAGTTCTTC,CATSRAGALASYNEQFF
few,TRBJ1-1,TRBV6-6,.,TGTGCCAGCAGTTACCCCGGTGGAGGGTTCACTGAAGCTTTCTTT,CASSYPGGGFTEAFF
.,TRBJ2-7,TRBV6-5,TRBD1,TGTGCCAGCAGTTACCACCGGGACAGGCCCTCCTACGAGCAGTACTTC,CASSYHRDRPSYEQYF
.,TRBJ2-6,TRBV5-6,.,TGTGCCAGCAGCCGCGCAACCTCTGGGGCCAACGTCCTGACTTTC,CASSRATSGANVLTF